These T cell receptor beta chains were read from a single sample in a study of T cells in Graves' hyperthyroidism and ophthalmopathy. TCRdb independently ran MiXCR on the multiplex PCR reads; one entry per CDR3 protein. Seen here are about 460,000 distinct CDR3 sequences, 22% observed once, and the top ten hold around 50%. The sample comprised blood. The receptors originated from a woman aged 70-85 years with Graves' ophthalmopathy. CDR3s include the opening cysteine and the closing phenylalanine or tryptophan. D genes are given only for firm matches. Some rows have no size entry. The others give once, few or many, or a class for an expanded clone.

>TRBJ1-3|TRBV11-2|few|.
CASSLEEFFPGNTIYF
TGTGCCAGCAGCTTAGAAGAATTCTTCCCTGGAAACACCATATATTTT
>TRBJ1-5|TRBV27|few|.
CASSPTTGIGVGQPQHF
TGTGCCAGCAGTCCAACAACAGGGATAGGAGTCGGTCAGCCCCAGCATTTT
>TRBJ2-7|TRBV30|.|.
CAWRRSSSYEQYF
TGTGCCTGGAGACGAAGCTCCTCCTACGAGCAGTACTTC
>TRBJ2-7|TRBV6-6|.|.
CASSYISGYEQYF
TGTGCCAGCAGTTACATATCAGGCTACGAGCAGTACTTC
>TRBJ1-4|TRBV4-2|few|.
CASSQVGSTGEKLFF
TGTGCCAGCAGCCAAGTGGGATCTACGGGCGAAAAACTGTTTTTT
>TRBJ1-5|TRBV18|many|.
CASSPQRGHQPQHF
TGTGCCAGCTCACCACAGCGGGGGCATCAGCCCCAGCATTTT
>TRBJ2-2|TRBV12-5|.|TRBD2
CASGLIRSSGANTGELFF
TGTGCTAGTGGTTTGATCCGGTCTAGCGGGGCGAACACCGGGGAGCTGTTTTTT
>TRBJ2-2|TRBV10-2|.|.
CASSENTVGGELFF
TGCGCCAGCAGTGAGAATACCGTCGGCGGGGAGCTGTTTTTT
>TRBJ1-1|TRBV12-5|few|.
CASGLVKGSAFF
TGTGCTAGTGGTTTGGTAAAGGGGTCGGCTTTCTTT
>TRBJ2-3|TRBV3-1|few|.
CASSQGLSETQYF
TGTGCCAGCAGCCAGGGACTTTCGGAGACGCAGTATTTT
>TRBJ2-1|TRBV12-3/TRBV12-4|many|TRBD2
CASSPPFLSGRYNEQFF
TGTGCCAGCAGTCCCCCCTTCCTAAGCGGGAGATACAATGAGCAGTTCTTC
>TRBJ1-4|TRBV7-2|.|.
CASSLVSGTGNEKLFF
TGTGCCAGCAGCTTAGTCTCCGGGACGGGGAATGAAAAACTGTTTTTT
>TRBJ2-2|TRBV10-3|many|.
CAIKGDSNTGELFF
TGTGCCATCAAGGGGGACTCGAACACCGGGGAGCTGTTTTTT
>TRBJ2-5|TRBV7-9|few|TRBD2
CASSSKFLGLPETQYF
TGTGCCAGCAGCTCAAAGTTCCTGGGACTACCAGAGACCCAGTACTTC
>TRBJ2-7|TRBV19|.|.
CATRGLGRYEQYF
TGTGCCACCCGAGGGCTGGGCCGCTACGAGCAGTACTTC
>TRBJ1-1|TRBV6-1|many|.
CASSGMPRRTEAFF
TGTGCCAGCAGTGGAATGCCCCGTCGCACTGAAGCTTTCTTT
>TRBJ1-5|TRBV27|.|.
CASSAVWGAQSNQPQHF
TGTGCCAGTTCTGCTGTCTGGGGGGCGCAGAGCAATCAGCCCCAGCATTTT